The next 8 T cell receptor beta chains were all read from a single sample in a study of blood T cells in healthy people across ages. Using a J-beta primer mix together with a sample-barcoded 5' primer, a second PCR was run for roughly 6 to 12 cycles. TCRdb re-analysed the 5' RACE reads in MiXCR, keeping a single row per CDR3 protein. The sample has roughly 1,500,000 distinct CDR3 sequences, 30% to 40% seen once; the top ten hold about 10%. The sample was blood. The source of these receptors is a woman aged 25 to 45 in good health.

This clonotype was seen only a few times. This rearrangement joins TRBV2 to TRBJ2-4; D possibly corresponds to TRBD1 (6 bases). Between the trimmed V and J ends, which lost 7 bases and 5 bases, there was a span of 15 bases. This CDR3 spans 14 amino acids. CDR1 is SNHLY, CDR2 FYNNEI, per germline. The CDR3 nucleotides read TGTGCCAGCACAGGACAGTCCTTTGAAAACATTCAGTACTTC. Its translation: CASTGQSFENIQYF.

The V call is TRBV2, the J call TRBJ2-2; TRBD2 aligns across 8 bases. The germline CDR1 and CDR2 sequences are SNHLY and FYNNEI. The CDR3 covers 15 residues. Trimming removed 8 bases from V and 1 base from J; junction bases left unmatched: 6. The CDR3 DNA reads TGTGCCAGCGATCGGGGGGGCATGAACACCGGGGAGCTGTTTTTT. This codes for CASDRGGMNTGELFF.

This clonotype was recorded at least ten times. The V call is TRBV7-2, the J call TRBJ2-3; 9 bases line up with TRBD1. The CDR3 is made up of 16 amino acids. V lost 6 bases to trimming and J lost 4 bases; unmatched junction nucleotides: 11. CDR1 and CDR2 from the germline V gene are SGHTA and FQGNSA. The CDR3 reads CASSRRLDRGSDTQYF. In DNA, the CDR3 is TGTGCCAGCAGTCGCAGGTTGGACAGGGGCTCAGATACGCAGTATTTT.

This clonotype has more than one count but fewer than ten. The chain couples TRBV10-3 to TRBJ2-1, with 11 bases lining up with TRBD1. The ends lost 6 bases at V and 7 bases at J; junction bases unmatched: 5. Germline V lookup: CDR1 ENHRY, CDR2 SYGVKD. The CDR3 is 14 residues long. Here the CDR3 reads CAISGTGGLNEQFF. The CDR3 coding sequence is TGTGCCATCAGCGGGACAGGGGGTCTGAATGAGCAGTTCTTC.

Ten or more counts support this clonotype. V gene TRBV10-3 combines with J gene TRBJ2-7, with TRBD2 as a possible D gene (5 bases). Germline CDR1 and CDR2: ENHRY and SYGVKD. The CDR3 runs 14 residues. The germline V and J ends were trimmed by 2 bases and 5 bases, with 13 bases remaining between them. CDR3 DNA: TGTGCCATCAGTGAGACTAGTAATCGCCACGAGCAGTACTTC. It translates to CAISETSNRHEQYF.

There are a few counts of this clonotype. The V gene is TRBV2, the J gene TRBJ2-3; 14 nucleotides match TRBD2. CDR1 and CDR2 from the germline V gene are SNHLY and FYNNEI. The CDR3 runs to 15 residues. J lost 6 bases, V lost 6 bases, and 5 bases had no gene match. The CDR3 coding sequence is TGTGCCAGCAGGTCGGGACTAGCGGGAGTTGATACGCAGTATTTT. Translating gives CASRSGLAGVDTQYF.

A few counts support this clonotype. This rearrangement joins TRBV27 to TRBJ1-2; maybe TRBD1 (5 bases). Looked up from germline, CDR1 is MNHEY and CDR2 is SMNVEV (reference sequence). Trimming removed 2 bases at V and 6 bases at J, with 13 bases between. This CDR3 comprises 14 residues. The CDR3 reads CASSLNGGMDGYTF. CDR3 DNA sequence: TGTGCCAGCAGTTTAAACGGGGGTATGGATGGCTACACCTTC.

This rearrangement joins TRBV5-1 to TRBJ2-7; D ambiguous. CDR1 is SGHRS, CDR2 YFSETQ, per germline. V was pared by 2 bases and J by 0 bases, with 12 bases between. The CDR3 length is 15 residues. The CDR3 protein is CASSFDAPSSYEQYF. CDR3 sequence (DNA): TGCGCCAGCAGCTTCGACGCCCCTAGCTCCTACGAGCAGTACTTC. The full variable domain, completed using reference TRBV5-1 and TRBJ2-7, is KAGVTQTPRYLIKTRGQQVTLSCSPISGHRSVSWYQQTPGQGLQFLFEYFSETQRNKGNFPGRFSGRQFSNSRSEMNVSTLELGDSALYLCASSFDAPSSYEQYFGPGTRLTVT.